Below are 26 T cell receptor beta chains sequenced from a single sample in a study of T-cell memory formation after mild COVID-19. TCRdb called the 5' RACE reads again in MiXCR, with one record for every CDR3 protein. The sample holds some 160,000 distinct CDR3 sequences, 25% to 40% seen once. Input material: PBMCs or a T cell subset sorted from them (not recorded which). Source of these receptors: an adult woman who had mild COVID-19 (a few samples of this study predate the infection). Cell type and time point are not known.

The chain links TRBV7-3 to TRBJ2-3, with D tentatively TRBD1 (6 bases). Looked up from germline, CDR1 is SGHTA and CDR2 is FQGTGA. The CDR3 has 16 amino acids. V was shortened by 4 bases and J by 1 base, with 15 bases between the two germline ends. The CDR3 sequence is CASSSGKSGGTDTQYF. The CDR3, as DNA: TGTGCCAGCAGCTCCGGAAAATCAGGGGGCACAGATACGCAGTATTTT.

Ten or more counts support this clonotype. This rearrangement joins TRBV24-1 to TRBJ2-1, with D perhaps TRBD1 (5 bases). V lost 0 bases, J lost 12 bases, and 23 bases lay in between. CDR1 is KGHDR and CDR2 is SFDVKD in the germline V gene. The CDR3 contains 17 residues. The CDR3 DNA sequence: TGTGCCACCAGTGATTTGCTTCCCAGGGATAATACAATGGCGCAGTTCTTC. It yields the protein CATSDLLPRDNTMAQFF.

The chain couples TRBV5-6 to TRBJ1-2, with D unclear. The CDR3 runs 12 residues. Trimming took off 4 bases at V and 2 bases at J, with 6 bases between the two ends. The germline CDR1 and CDR2 sequences are SGHDT and YYEEEE. CDR3 sequence: CASSEQNYGYTF. The CDR3 DNA reads as TGTGCCAGCAGCGAACAGAACTATGGCTACACCTTC. Full variable domain (remainder filled in from reference TRBV5-6 and TRBJ1-2): DAGVTQSPTHLIKTRGQQVTLRCSPKSGHDTVSWYQQALGQGPQFIFQYYEEEERQRGNFPDRFSGHQFPNYSSELNVNALLLGDSALYLCASSEQNYGYTFGSGTRLTVV.

The rearrangement links TRBV30 to TRBJ1-2; TRBD1 matches 10 bases. Germline assignment: CDR1 GTSNPN and CDR2 SVGIG (reference sequence). The CDR3 covers 16 residues. V trimming: 0 bases; J trimming: 6 bases; junction bases outside the gene matches: 10. The CDR3 here is CAWSVLIRDRGDGYTF. DNA for the CDR3: TGTGCCTGGAGTGTACTAATCCGGGACAGGGGAGATGGCTACACCTTC.

This clonotype appeared a few times. The V and J genes are TRBV11-3 and TRBJ2-1; weak D call: TRBD2 (6 bases). The CDR3 sequence is 15 residues long. V lost 1 base, J lost 8 bases, and 15 bases lay in between. Per the germline V gene, CDR1 is SGHNT and CDR2 is YENEEA. Here the CDR3 reads CASSLVPGSPDEQFF. The CDR3 nucleotides read TGTGCCAGCAGCTTAGTCCCCGGGAGTCCGGATGAGCAGTTCTTC.

The genes are TRBV9 and TRBJ2-3; a weak D match, TRBD2 (5 bases). CDR1 is SGDLS and CDR2 is YYNGEE in the germline V gene. There are 14 residues in the CDR3. Trimming cost V 0 bases and J 4 bases, with 9 bases left between them. CDR3 amino acids: CASSVGLLADTQYF. The CDR3 region has the DNA TGTGCCAGCAGCGTAGGACTATTGGCAGATACGCAGTATTTT.

This clonotype has a count of ten or more. The chain couples TRBV7-9 to TRBJ2-7; a possible D gene is TRBD1 (6 bases). Germline V CDR1 and CDR2: SEHNR, FQNEAQ (reference sequence). V lost 3 bases and J 3 bases, leaving 9 bases between the germline ends. This CDR3 is 13 amino acids long. CDR3 sequence: CASSFEQGYEQYF. CDR3 bases: TGTGCCAGCAGCTTTGAACAGGGCTACGAGCAGTACTTC. The full variable domain, completed using reference TRBV7-9 and TRBJ2-7, is DTGVSQNPRHKITKRGQNVTFRCDPISEHNRLYWYRQTLGQGPEFLTYFQNEAQLEKSRLLSDRFSAERPKGSFSTLEIQRTEQGDSAMYLCASSFEQGYEQYFGPGTRLTVT.

This sequence joins TRBV5-1 and TRBJ2-7; no firm D call. The germline V gene encodes CDR1 SGHRS and CDR2 YFSETQ. This CDR3 has 13 residues. Deletions cut 4 bases from V and 9 bases from J, with 17 bases between. The CDR3 DNA reads TGCGCCAGCAGCCTCGGACCATCCCACTGGCAGTACTTC. This codes for CASSLGPSHWQYF. The complete variable domain, with remaining parts taken from reference TRBV5-1 and TRBJ2-7, reads KAGVTQTPRYLIKTRGQQVTLSCSPISGHRSVSWYQQTPGQGLQFLFEYFSETQRNKGNFPGRFSGRQFSNSRSEMNVSTLELGDSALYLCASSLGPSHWQYFGPGTRLTVT.

The V gene is TRBV11-3, the J gene TRBJ2-3, with D perhaps matching TRBD1 (7 bases). The CDR3 covers 17 residues. Germline V gene sequence: CDR1 SGHNT, CDR2 YENEEA. V gave up 4 bases and J gave up 0 bases, with 17 bases separating them. CDR3 nucleotide sequence: TGTGCCAGCAGCTGGGGACTGACAGGGCGTAGCACAGATACGCAGTATTTT. This encodes CASSWGLTGRSTDTQYF.

This chain links TRBV24-1 with TRBJ2-6, with 7 bases that match TRBD1. Germline assignment: CDR1 KGHDR and CDR2 SFDVKD. The CDR3 extends over 16 amino acids. With V trimmed by 5 bases and J by 0 bases, 3 bases remained unmatched. The CDR3 coding sequence is TGTGCCACCAGTGGGGCAGGGGGCTCTGGGGCCAACGTCCTGACTTTC. Translating it yields CATSGAGGSGANVLTF.

This clonotype was detected a few times. The chain employs TRBV20-1 and TRBJ2-2; TRBD2 might be the D (7 bases). Germline assignment: CDR1 DFQATT and CDR2 SNEGSKA (reference sequence). V shed 0 bases and J shed 9 bases, with 14 bases lying between them. The CDR3 is made up of 14 amino acids. The CDR3 DNA is TGCAGTGCTAGAGATCTGAGGGGGGGCTGGGAGCTGTTTTTT. Protein: CSARDLRGGWELFF.

The table lists this clonotype with a few counts. The CDR3 spells CASSLGGWRSEQFF. In nucleotides, the CDR3 is TGCGCCAGCAGCTTGGGAGGGTGGCGGAGTGAGCAGTTCTTC. The J gene is TRBJ2-1, the V gene TRBV5-1, with D possibly being TRBD2 (5 bases). The length of the CDR3 is 14 residues. CDR1 is SGHRS and CDR2 is YFSETQ in the germline V gene. V gave up 0 bases and J gave up 9 bases, with 13 bases separating them.

This rearrangement joins TRBV11-1 to TRBJ2-1; tentatively, D is TRBD2 (5 bases). The CDR3 has 15 residues. Germline V CDR1 and CDR2: SGHAT, FQDESV (reference sequence). The V and J ends lost 5 bases and 4 bases respectively, with 15 bases between them. CDR3 bases: TGTGCCAGCAGCATACTATCCGGGGTGTACAATGAGCAGTTCTTC. Its translation: CASSILSGVYNEQFF.

In its sample, this clonotype was seen a few times. The chain recombines TRBV19 with TRBJ2-3, with D uncertain. Trimming left V 1 base short and J 6 bases short, with 8 bases between. Germline loops: CDR1 LNHDA, CDR2 SQIVND (reference sequence). The length of the CDR3 is 13 residues. The DNA of the CDR3 is TGTGCCAGTAGTATAGTCGCCGGGGATACGCAGTATTTT. Translating it yields CASSIVAGDTQYF. The variable domain in full, with the rest retrieved from reference TRBV19 and TRBJ2-3, is DGGITQSPKYLFRKEGQNVTLSCEQNLNHDAMYWYRQDPGQGLRLIYYSQIVNDFQKGDIAEGYSVSREKKESFPLTVTSAQKNPTAFYLCASSIVAGDTQYFGPGTRLTVL.

The chain couples TRBV28 to TRBJ2-7; D gene ambiguous. CDR1 is MDHEN, CDR2 SYDVKM, per germline. The CDR3 is made up of 13 amino acids. Deletions cut 2 bases from V and 0 bases from J, with 5 bases between. CDR3 DNA: TGTGCCAGCAGTTTACTAAGCTCCTACGAGCAGTACTTC. The encoded protein is CASSLLSSYEQYF.

The chain couples TRBV18 to TRBJ1-3; weak D call: TRBD1 (5 bases). Trimming pared 2 bases from V and 8 bases from J, leaving 10 bases between. The length of the CDR3 is 13 residues. Germline V CDR1 and CDR2: KGHSH, LQKENI. CDR3: CASSPSLGDTIYF. The CDR3 DNA reads as TGTGCCAGCTCACCATCTCTAGGGGACACCATATATTTT.

This clonotype was counted only a few times. The J gene is TRBJ2-4, the V gene TRBV12-3 or TRBV12-4, with 7 bases that match TRBD2. CDR3 length equals 12 residues. Trimming cost V 4 bases and J 7 bases; bases outside gene matches: 1. In DNA form, the CDR3 reads TGTGCCAGCAGTTGGGGGGGGAACATTCAGTACTTC. Protein sequence: CASSWGGNIQYF.

The rearrangement joins TRBV5-1 to TRBJ2-7; D is ambiguous. Germline CDR1 reads SGHRS; CDR2 reads YFSETQ. V dropped 0 bases and J dropped 0 bases, with 16 bases sitting between them. This CDR3 spans 17 amino acids. The DNA of the CDR3 is TGCGCCAGCAGCTTGGATGGCCGCCAGCAGAGCTCCTACGAGCAGTACTTC. Translation: CASSLDGRQQSSYEQYF.

The V and J genes are TRBV11-2 and TRBJ2-3; 7 nucleotides match TRBD2. The ends lost 2 bases at V and 1 base at J; junction bases unmatched: 15. The CDR3 runs to 19 residues. Germline values: CDR1 SGHAT, CDR2 FQNNGV. CDR3 sequence reads: CASSLTAGKWDYRTDTQYF. CDR3 DNA sequence: TGTGCCAGCAGCTTAACGGCAGGGAAGTGGGACTACCGCACAGATACGCAGTATTTT.

The table lists this clonotype with a few counts. The rearrangement links TRBV7-9 to TRBJ1-1, with 8 bases aligning to TRBD1. The CDR3 runs 15 residues. V lost 1 base, J lost 1 base, and 2 bases stayed unmatched. CDR1 SEHNR and CDR2 FQNEAQ come from the germline V gene (reference sequence). CDR3 amino acids: CASSLVGQENTEAFF. CDR3 nucleotide sequence: TGTGCCAGCAGCTTAGTGGGACAGGAGAACACTGAAGCTTTCTTT.

V usage is TRBV29-1 and J usage is TRBJ2-4, with TRBD2 identical over 8 bases. There are 15 residues in the CDR3. Trimming at V came to 6 bases and at J to 3 bases, leaving 10 bases not matched to a gene. The V gene's germline CDR1 is SQVTM and CDR2 ANQGSEA. DNA of the CDR3: TGCAGCGTGGTGGACGGGAGGGTTGGCAAAAACATTCAGTACTTC. This sequence encodes CSVVDGRVGKNIQYF.

This clonotype was counted between two and nine times. The chain recombines TRBV6-5 with TRBJ2-5, with 7 bases matching TRBD1. Germline trimming cut 5 bases from V and 3 bases from J; bases unmatched to any gene: 6. The CDR3 loop spans 14 amino acids. Germline V gene lookup returns CDR1 MNHEY and CDR2 SVGAGI. DNA for the CDR3: TGTGCCAGCAGTAGAGACAGGGTAAAAGAGACCCAGTACTTC. As protein: CASSRDRVKETQYF.

The chain recombines TRBV4-2 with TRBJ2-3; possibly TRBD2 for D (6 bases). Germline CDR1 is LGHNA and CDR2 is YNFKEQ. This CDR3 comprises 15 residues. V was pared by 1 base and J by 0 bases, with 8 bases between. CDR3 in DNA: TGTGCCAGCAGCCAAGGAGGACTAAGCACAGATACGCAGTATTTT. Translation gives CASSQGGLSTDTQYF.

This chain connects TRBV12-3 or TRBV12-4 to TRBJ2-5; unclear D gene. The CDR3 length is 13 residues. V was clipped by 5 bases and J by 5 bases, with 12 bases between them. The CDR3 reads CASSTLRRETQYF. In DNA, the CDR3 is TGTGCCAGCAGTACCCTCCGCCGGGAGACCCAGTACTTC.

This clonotype was seen repeatedly, ten times or more. The CDR3 here is CASSPLGGLRGETQYF. CDR3 DNA sequence: TGTGCCAGCAGCCCACTGGGGGGGCTGAGAGGGGAGACCCAGTACTTC. The chain has TRBV11-3 and TRBJ2-5, with TRBD2 as a possible D gene (7 bases). From germline, CDR1 is SGHNT and CDR2 YENEEA. The germline V and J ends were trimmed by 5 bases and 5 bases, with 21 bases remaining between them. This CDR3 region has 16 residues.

This clonotype was seen more than once but under ten times. The chain carries TRBV7-8 and TRBJ2-7; 8 bases align to TRBD2. CDR1 and CDR2 (germline): SGHVS, FQNEAQ. The V and J ends lost 3 bases and 5 bases, in that order; junction bases with no gene match: 9. The CDR3 length is 15 residues. CDR3 DNA sequence: TGTGCCAGCAGCTTTATTACTAGCGGTACCCACGAGCAGTACTTC. Its translation is CASSFITSGTHEQYF.